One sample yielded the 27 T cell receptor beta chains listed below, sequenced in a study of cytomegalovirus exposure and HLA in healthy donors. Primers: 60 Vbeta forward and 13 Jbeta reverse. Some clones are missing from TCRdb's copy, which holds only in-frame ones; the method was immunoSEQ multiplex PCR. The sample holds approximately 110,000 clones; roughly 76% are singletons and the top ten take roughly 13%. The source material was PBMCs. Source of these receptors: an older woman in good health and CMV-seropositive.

CDR3 amino acids: CASSYEGAGNTIYF. CDR3 nucleotide sequence: TGTGCCAGCAGTTACGAGGGGGCTGGAAACACCATATATTTT. The chain couples TRBV6-6 to TRBJ1-3, with D perhaps matching TRBD1 (6 bases). The CDR3 spans 14 residues. V shed 2 bases and J shed 2 bases, with 7 bases lying between them. Per the germline V gene, CDR1 is MNHNY and CDR2 is SVGAGI (reference sequence).

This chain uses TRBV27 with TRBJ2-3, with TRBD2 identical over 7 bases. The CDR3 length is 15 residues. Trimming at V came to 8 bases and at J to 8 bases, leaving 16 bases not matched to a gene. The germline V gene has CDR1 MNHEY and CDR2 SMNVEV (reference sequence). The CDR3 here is CASGLGTVPGGTQYF. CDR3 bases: TGTGCCAGCGGTCTTGGTACAGTCCCGGGGGGTACGCAGTATTTT.

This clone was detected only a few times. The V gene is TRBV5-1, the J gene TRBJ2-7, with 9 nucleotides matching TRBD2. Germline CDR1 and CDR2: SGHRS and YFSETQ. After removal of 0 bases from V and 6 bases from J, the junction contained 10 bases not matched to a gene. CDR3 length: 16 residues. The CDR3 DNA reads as TGCGCCAGCAGCTTGGGGGGGACTAGCCCCACTGTCGAGCAGTACTTC. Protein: CASSLGGTSPTVEQYF.

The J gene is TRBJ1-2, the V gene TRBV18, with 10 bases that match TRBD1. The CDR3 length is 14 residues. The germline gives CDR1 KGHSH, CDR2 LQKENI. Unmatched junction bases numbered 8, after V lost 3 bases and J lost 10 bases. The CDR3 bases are TGTGCCAGCTCACCTTCCGGGACAGGGGCACCCTACACCTTC. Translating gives CASSPSGTGAPYTF.

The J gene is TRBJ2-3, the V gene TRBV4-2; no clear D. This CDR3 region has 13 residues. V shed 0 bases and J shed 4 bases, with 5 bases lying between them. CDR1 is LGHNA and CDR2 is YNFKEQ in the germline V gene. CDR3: CASSQEIADTQYF. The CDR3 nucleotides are TGTGCCAGCAGCCAAGAAATCGCAGATACGCAGTATTTT.

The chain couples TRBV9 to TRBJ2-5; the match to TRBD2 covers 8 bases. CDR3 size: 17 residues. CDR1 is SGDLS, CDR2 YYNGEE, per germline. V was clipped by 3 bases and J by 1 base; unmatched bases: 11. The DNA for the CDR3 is TGTGCCAGCAGCGACGGGCGGGCGGGGGGAATCCAAGAGACCCAGTACTTC. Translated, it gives CASSDGRAGGIQETQYF.

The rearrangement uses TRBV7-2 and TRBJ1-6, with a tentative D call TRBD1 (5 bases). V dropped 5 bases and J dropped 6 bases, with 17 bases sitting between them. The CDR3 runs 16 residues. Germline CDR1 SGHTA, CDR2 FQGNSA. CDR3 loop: CASSPPGSRANSPLHF. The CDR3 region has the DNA TGTGCCAGCAGCCCCCCTGGCAGCAGGGCTAATTCACCCCTCCACTTT. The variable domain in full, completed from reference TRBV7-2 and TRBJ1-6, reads GAGVSQSPSNKVTEKGKDVELRCDPISGHTALYWYRQSLGQGLEFLIYFQGNSAPDKSGLPSDRFSAERTGGSVSTLTIQRTQQEDSAVYLCASSPPGSRANSPLHFGNGTRLTVT.

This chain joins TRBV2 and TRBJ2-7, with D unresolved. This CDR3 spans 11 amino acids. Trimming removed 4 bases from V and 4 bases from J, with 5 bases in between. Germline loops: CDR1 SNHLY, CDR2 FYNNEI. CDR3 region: CASSALYEQYF. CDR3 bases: TGTGCCAGCAGTGCCCTTTACGAGCAGTACTTC. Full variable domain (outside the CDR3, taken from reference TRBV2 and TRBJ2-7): EPEVTQTPSHQVTQMGQEVILRCVPISNHLYFYWYRQILGQKVEFLVSFYNNEISEKSEIFDDQFSVERPDGSNFTLKIRSTKLEDSAMYFCASSALYEQYFGPGTRLTVT.

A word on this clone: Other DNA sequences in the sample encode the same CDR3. The DNA of the CDR3 is TGTGCCAGCAGTCTTGGGCGCAATCAGCCCCAGCATTTT. This encodes CASSLGRNQPQHF. The genes are TRBV7-2 and TRBJ1-5; D not resolved. Germline V CDR1 and CDR2: SGHTA, FQGNSA. This CDR3 spans 13 amino acids. The germline V and J ends were trimmed by 6 bases and 2 bases, with 8 bases remaining between them.

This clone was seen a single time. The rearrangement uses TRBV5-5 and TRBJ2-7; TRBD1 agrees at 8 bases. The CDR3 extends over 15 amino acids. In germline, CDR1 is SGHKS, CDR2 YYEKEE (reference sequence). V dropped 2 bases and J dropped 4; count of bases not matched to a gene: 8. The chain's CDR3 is CASSFLGQGGYEQYF. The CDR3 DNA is TGTGCCAGCAGCTTCCTTGGACAGGGTGGGTACGAGCAGTACTTC.

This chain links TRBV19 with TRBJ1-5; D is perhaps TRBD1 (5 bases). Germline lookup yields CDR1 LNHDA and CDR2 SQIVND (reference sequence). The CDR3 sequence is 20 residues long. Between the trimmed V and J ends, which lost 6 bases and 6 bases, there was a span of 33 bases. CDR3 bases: TGTGCCAGTAGGTGGGCTTGGGGGGGGACGGCGACCAGTCGAAGTCAGCCCCAGCATTTT. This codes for CASRWAWGGTATSRSQPQHF. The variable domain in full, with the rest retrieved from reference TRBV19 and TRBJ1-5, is DGGITQSPKYLFRKEGQNVTLSCEQNLNHDAMYWYRQDPGQGLRLIYYSQIVNDFQKGDIAEGYSVSREKKESFPLTVTSAQKNPTAFYLCASRWAWGGTATSRSQPQHFGDGTRLSIL.

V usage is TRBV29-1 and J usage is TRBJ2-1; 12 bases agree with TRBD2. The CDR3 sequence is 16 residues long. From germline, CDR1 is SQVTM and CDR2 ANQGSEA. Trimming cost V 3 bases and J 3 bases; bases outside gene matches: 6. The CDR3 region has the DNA TGCAGCGTTGAGACCGGACTAGCGGGACTCTACAATGAGCAGTTCTTC. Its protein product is CSVETGLAGLYNEQFF.

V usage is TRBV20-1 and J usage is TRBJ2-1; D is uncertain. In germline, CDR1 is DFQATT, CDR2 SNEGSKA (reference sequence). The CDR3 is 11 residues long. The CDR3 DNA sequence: TGCAGCTTTCACACCTACAATGAGCAGTTCTTC. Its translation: CSFHTYNEQFF.

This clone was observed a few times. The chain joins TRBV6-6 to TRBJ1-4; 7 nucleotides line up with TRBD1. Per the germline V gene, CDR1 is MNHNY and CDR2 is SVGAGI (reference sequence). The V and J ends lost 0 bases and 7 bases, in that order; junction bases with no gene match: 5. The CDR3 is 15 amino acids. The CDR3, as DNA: TGTGCCAGCAGTTACTCAGGAGCAGGGGGTGAAAAACTGTTTTTT. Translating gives CASSYSGAGGEKLFF.

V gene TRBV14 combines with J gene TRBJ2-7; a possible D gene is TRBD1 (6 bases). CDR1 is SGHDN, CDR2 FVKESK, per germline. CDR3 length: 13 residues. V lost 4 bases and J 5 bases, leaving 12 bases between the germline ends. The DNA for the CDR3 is TGTGCCAGCAGCCGGGGGCCTGGGGACGAGCAGTACTTC. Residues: CASSRGPGDEQYF.

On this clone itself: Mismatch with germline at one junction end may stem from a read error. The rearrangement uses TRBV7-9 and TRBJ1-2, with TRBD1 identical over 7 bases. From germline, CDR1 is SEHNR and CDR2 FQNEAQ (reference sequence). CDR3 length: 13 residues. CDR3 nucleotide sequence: TGTTCCAGCAGCTCCGGGACAGTTTATGGCTACACCTTC. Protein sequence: CSSSSGTVYGYTF.

Here the CDR3 DNA reads TGTGCCAGCATCGGGGGGACAGATACGCAGTATTTT. Translation gives CASIGGTDTQYF. The chain is built from TRBV5-4 and TRBJ2-3; 7 bases agree with TRBD2. Per germline, CDR1 SGHNT and CDR2 YYREEE (reference sequence). Unmatched junction bases numbered 1, after V lost 6 bases and J lost 3 bases. CDR3 length: 12 residues.

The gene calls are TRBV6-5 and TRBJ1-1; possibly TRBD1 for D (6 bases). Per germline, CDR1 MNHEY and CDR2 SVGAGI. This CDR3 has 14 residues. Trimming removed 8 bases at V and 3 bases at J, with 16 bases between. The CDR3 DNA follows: TGTGCCAGCCGATACTCCAGGGGAGACACTGAAGCTTTCTTT. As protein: CASRYSRGDTEAFF.

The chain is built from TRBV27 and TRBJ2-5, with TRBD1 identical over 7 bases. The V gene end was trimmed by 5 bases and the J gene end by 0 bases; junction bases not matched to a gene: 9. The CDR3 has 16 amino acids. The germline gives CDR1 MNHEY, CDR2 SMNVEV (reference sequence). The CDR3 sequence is CASSKTGQAYQETQYF. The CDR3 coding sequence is TGTGCCAGCAGTAAAACTGGACAGGCCTACCAAGAGACCCAGTACTTC.

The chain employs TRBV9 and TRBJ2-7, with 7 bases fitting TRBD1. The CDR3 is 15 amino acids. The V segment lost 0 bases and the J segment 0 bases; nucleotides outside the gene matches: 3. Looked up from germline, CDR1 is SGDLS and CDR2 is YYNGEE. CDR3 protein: CASSVAGQDSYEQYF. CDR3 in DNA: TGTGCCAGCAGCGTAGCTGGACAGGACTCCTACGAGCAGTACTTC.

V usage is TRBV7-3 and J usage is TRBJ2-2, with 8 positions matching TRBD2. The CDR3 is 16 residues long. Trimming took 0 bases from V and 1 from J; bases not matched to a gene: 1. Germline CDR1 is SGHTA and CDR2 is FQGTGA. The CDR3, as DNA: TGTGCCAGCAGCTTAACGAGCGGGGGGAACACCGGGGAGCTGTTTTTT. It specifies CASSLTSGGNTGELFF.

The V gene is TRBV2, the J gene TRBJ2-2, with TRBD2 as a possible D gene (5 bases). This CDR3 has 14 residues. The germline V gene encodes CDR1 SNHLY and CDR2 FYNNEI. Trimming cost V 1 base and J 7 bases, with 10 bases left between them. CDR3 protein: CASSEVTRGGELFF. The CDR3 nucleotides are TGTGCCAGCAGTGAAGTAACCCGGGGCGGGGAGCTGTTTTTT.

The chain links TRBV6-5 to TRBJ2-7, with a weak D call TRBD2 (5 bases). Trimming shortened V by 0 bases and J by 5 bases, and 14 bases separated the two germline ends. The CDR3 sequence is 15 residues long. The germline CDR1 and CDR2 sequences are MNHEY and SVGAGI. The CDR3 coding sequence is TGTGCCAGCAGTTACTCCCGCGCGGGTAGCAACGAGCAGTACTTC. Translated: CASSYSRAGSNEQYF.

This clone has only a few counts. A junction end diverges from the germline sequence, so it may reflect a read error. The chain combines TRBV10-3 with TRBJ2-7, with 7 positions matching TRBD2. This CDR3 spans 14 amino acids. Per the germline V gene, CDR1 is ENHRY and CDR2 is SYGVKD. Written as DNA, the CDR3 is TGTGCCATCACTGAGACTAGCTCGGGCTACGAGCAGTACTTC. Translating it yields CAITETSSGYEQYF.

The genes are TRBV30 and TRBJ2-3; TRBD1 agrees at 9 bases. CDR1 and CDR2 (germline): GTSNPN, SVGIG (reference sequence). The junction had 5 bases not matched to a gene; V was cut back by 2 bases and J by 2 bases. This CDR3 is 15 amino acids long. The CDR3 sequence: CAWSNRGRVTDTQYF. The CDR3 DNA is TGTGCCTGGAGTAACAGGGGGCGGGTCACAGATACGCAGTATTTT.

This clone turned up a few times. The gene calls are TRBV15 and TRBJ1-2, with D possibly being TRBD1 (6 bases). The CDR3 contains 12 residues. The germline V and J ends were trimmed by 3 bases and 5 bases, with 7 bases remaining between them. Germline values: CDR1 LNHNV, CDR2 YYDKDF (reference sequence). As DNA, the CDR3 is TGTGCCACCAGCAGCGGACAGTATGGCTACACCTTC. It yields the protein CATSSGQYGYTF.

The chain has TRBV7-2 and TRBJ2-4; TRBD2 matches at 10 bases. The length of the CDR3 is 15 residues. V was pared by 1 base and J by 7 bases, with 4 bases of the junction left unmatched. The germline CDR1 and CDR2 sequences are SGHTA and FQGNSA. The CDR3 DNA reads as TGTGCCAGCAGCTTAGAGAGCGGGAGGGGGAACATTCAGTACTTC. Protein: CASSLESGRGNIQYF. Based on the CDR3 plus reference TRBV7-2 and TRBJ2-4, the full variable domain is GAGVSQSPSNKVTEKGKDVELRCDPISGHTALYWYRQSLGQGLEFLIYFQGNSAPDKSGLPSDRFSAERTGGSVSTLTIQRTQQEDSAVYLCASSLESGRGNIQYFGAGTRLSVL.